Here is one TCR beta chain with its context. The antigen is undetermined. This entry is derived from a study of cytomegalovirus exposure and HLA in healthy donors. General study points: For most TCR sequences rarity was the rule, although some public TCRs occurred in many donors. Later analysis indicated greater clonal expansion among HLA-associated TCR beta chains than among equally common other chains.

Germline V lookup: CDR1 SNHLY, CDR2 FYNNEI. The V end lost 8 bases, the J end lost 11 bases, and 12 bases lay between the germline ends. The CDR3 extends over 10 amino acids. Amplification used 60 Vbeta primers and 13 Jbeta primers. Repertoires were generated with immunoSEQ multiplex PCR, while TCRdb's copy carries only in-frame clones and drops some. The sample records 200,000 or so clones, about four fifths being singletons. Sequencing input: PBMCs. The chain uses TRBV2 and TRBJ1-1, with a possible D match to TRBD1 (6 bases). This TCR was sampled from a boy between 10 and 17 years old in good health and CMV-seronegative. CDR3 in amino acids: CASGGRGAFF. CDR3 in DNA: TGTGCCAGCGGGGGGAGGGGGGCTTTCTTT.